This entry lists 6 T cell receptor beta chains sequenced from one sample in a study of blood T cell repertoires in COVID-19. This table comes from immunoSEQ multiplex PCR, and its TCRdb copy is limited to in-frame clones, with some not included. The repertoire has 65,000 to 95,000 clones, 78% of them found once; the top ten carry roughly 38%. The sequenced sample was peripheral blood. These receptors all come from a man aged 60 to 75 with COVID-19, enrolled during active disease.

Regarding this clone: A much larger clone sits a single nucleotide away, making a read error possible. Other DNA sequences from this sample encode an identical CDR3 as well. The chain recombines TRBV14 with TRBJ1-2, with no clear D. Between the trimmed V and J ends, which lost 3 bases and 2 bases, there was a span of 7 bases. CDR3 length: 13 residues. CDR1 is SGHDN, CDR2 FVKESK, per germline. The CDR3 DNA sequence: TGTGCCAGCAGCCAGGAGATCAACTATGGCTACACCTTC. This sequence encodes CASSQEINYGYTF.

This chain links TRBV14 with TRBJ2-3; D remains ambiguous. The CDR3 is 14 amino acids. Per the germline V gene, CDR1 is SGHDN and CDR2 is FVKESK. V lost 0 bases, J lost 3 bases, and 7 bases lay in between. The CDR3 coding sequence is TGTGCCAGCAGCCAAGAAATGAGGACAGATACGCAGTATTTT. This encodes CASSQEMRTDTQYF.

This rearrangement joins TRBV15 to TRBJ2-7; the D gene is possibly TRBD2 (6 bases). CDR1 is LNHNV, CDR2 YYDKDF, per germline (reference sequence). The V and J ends lost 1 base and 4 bases respectively, with 17 bases between them. The CDR3 has 16 residues. CDR3 DNA: TGTGCCACCAGCAGAGGGAAATTCGGGGGAGAGTACGAGCAGTACTTC. It yields the protein CATSRGKFGGEYEQYF. The full variable domain, its missing parts supplied by reference TRBV15 and TRBJ2-7, is DAMVIQNPRYQVTQFGKPVTLSCSQTLNHNVMYWYQQKSSQAPKLLFHYYDKDFNNEADTPDNFQSRRPNTSFCFLDIRSPGLGDTAMYLCATSRGKFGGEYEQYFGPGTRLTVT.

This clone was counted a few times. This rearrangement joins TRBV2 to TRBJ1-1; D perhaps matches TRBD1 (5 bases). The CDR3 contains 13 residues. Trimming cost V 4 bases and J 1 base, with 7 bases left between them. CDR1 is SNHLY and CDR2 is FYNNEI in the germline V gene. This CDR3 reads CASSVGENTEAFF. The CDR3 coding sequence is TGTGCCAGCAGTGTAGGGGAGAACACTGAAGCTTTCTTT. Variable domain in full (rest from reference TRBV2 and TRBJ1-1): EPEVTQTPSHQVTQMGQEVILRCVPISNHLYFYWYRQILGQKVEFLVSFYNNEISEKSEIFDDQFSVERPDGSNFTLKIRSTKLEDSAMYFCASSVGENTEAFFGQGTRLTVV.

The CDR3 DNA reads TGTGCTAGTGCGGCCGGGGCTGGGGCCAACGTCCTGACTTTC. As protein: CASAAGAGANVLTF. The gene calls are TRBV12-5 and TRBJ2-6, with D possibly being TRBD2 (5 bases). Germline V gene sequence: CDR1 LGHNT, CDR2 FRNRAP. V was trimmed by 7 bases and J by 2 bases, leaving 9 bases between them. The CDR3 contains 14 residues.

DNA for the CDR3: TGTGCCAGCAGTCAACACAGGGGATCCTACAATGAGCAGTTCTTC. The encoded protein is CASSQHRGSYNEQFF. The chain carries TRBV27 and TRBJ2-1; 7 bases are shared with TRBD1. CDR1 and CDR2 (germline): MNHEY, SMNVEV (reference sequence). There are 15 residues in the CDR3. The V segment lost 5 bases and the J segment 1 base; nucleotides outside the gene matches: 5.